Listed below are T cell receptor beta chains from one sample, sequenced in a study of blood T cell repertoires in COVID-19. TCRdb's copy holds only in-frame clones and misses some; the assay was immunoSEQ multiplex PCR. The top ten clones hold less than 2% of a sample with some 510,000 clones, 70% to 90% of them seen once. The sequencing input was PBMCs or T cells enriched from blood (not recorded which). These receptors were taken from a woman aged 40-49 years who had recovered from COVID-19. CDR3s include the opening cysteine and the closing phenylalanine or tryptophan. A D gene is named only where the DNA matches it firmly. Expanded clones are given a class, and other clones once, few, many or no size at all.

V gene | clone size | D gene | CDR3 protein
TRBV7-9 | . | . | CASSPVQVDEQYF
TRBV6-5 | . | . | CASSSAGAGTYEQYF
TRBV11-3 | . | TRBD2 | CASSLEDLAGGLHNEQFF
TRBV6-1 | once | . | CASSEAHSGPSYEQYF
TRBV27 | . | . | CASSLDGGNRWETQYF
TRBV21-1 | . | . | CASSKKGQSMNTEAFF
TRBV12-5 | once | TRBD1 | CASGLVQGGTGELFF
TRBV18 | . | TRBD1 | CASSPRTGGLQGNTIYF
TRBV7-9 | . | TRBD1 | CASSPGQGGTYEQYF
TRBV3-1/TRBV3-2 | . | TRBD1 | CASSTPGTGSYEQYF
TRBV11-3 | once | . | CASSLETYRALNTEAFF
TRBV5-1 | once | TRBD2 | CASSPVAGGLFETQYF
TRBV5-4 | . | . | CASSLVGGNTGELFF
TRBV9 | . | TRBD2 | CASRRGLVGEQYF
TRBV24-1 | . | . | CATRRLRQDDYEQYF
TRBV12-5 | . | . | CASGLVPNEQFF
TRBV7-2 | . | TRBD2 | CASSLAPGLAGGPGEQFF
TRBV24-1 | . | . | CATSGGRASTDTQYF
TRBV4-2 | . | . | CASSPQRGLYGYTF
TRBV11-3 | . | TRBD1 | CASSRQGLYEQYF
TRBV4-1 | . | . | CASSPDPGGYEQYF
TRBV7-2 | . | . | CASSLFPPPSGEQYF
TRBV5-5 | once | . | CASSPAEESGLAQHF
TRBV12-3/TRBV12-4 | few | . | CASSTHEQGEAFF
TRBV30 | . | . | CAWSSTLASSGELFF
TRBV7-2 | . | . | CASSLNRVLLGYTF
TRBV9 | . | TRBD2 | CASSPRTSGSNEQFF
TRBV15 | . | TRBD2 | CATSFGDYNTGELFF
TRBV6-2/TRBV6-3 | . | . | CASSYPPPPQGGRNTEAFF
TRBV4-2 | . | . | CASSASRGEAGANVLTF
TRBV19 | . | TRBD1 | CASSIRPGTGYTEAFF
TRBV5-1 | . | . | CASSLMGSSYEQYF
TRBV29-1 | . | . | CSVADGGVYTF
TRBV12-3/TRBV12-4 | . | TRBD1 | CASSLRDSYGYTF
TRBV30 | . | TRBD1 | CACLRRGQTNEKLFF
TRBV9 | . | TRBD2 | CASSAGAGETDTQYF
TRBV19 | . | TRBD2 | CASSIWAGGPNEQFF
TRBV6-5 | . | . | CASSYEGFLNNEQFF
TRBV12-3/TRBV12-4 | . | . | CASSDTANTEAFF
TRBV6-5 | . | . | CASSYEMRGSNYGYTF
TRBV27 | . | TRBD1 | CASSLRQGAVFTQYF
TRBV10-2 | . | TRBD2 | CASSESRLAGGPRSYNEQFF
TRBV9 | . | . | CASSPRIGDSDGYTF
TRBV28 | . | . | CASSFHRGKNYGYTF
TRBV12-5 | once | . | CASGKAGVNEQFF
TRBV4-1 | . | . | CASSQAGGLAPYEQYF
TRBV11-3 | . | . | CASSTAAYEQYF
TRBV7-9 | . | . | CASSLQGYQPQHF
TRBV4-1 | . | . | CASSQGQMNTEAFF
TRBV5-6 | . | TRBD2 | CASSYPSGSIYEQYF
TRBV7-9 | . | . | CASSERDEQYF
TRBV24-1 | . | TRBD2 | CATSDAAGLAGRNYNEQFF
TRBV5-4 | once | TRBD1 | CASSSRQGSDEQYF